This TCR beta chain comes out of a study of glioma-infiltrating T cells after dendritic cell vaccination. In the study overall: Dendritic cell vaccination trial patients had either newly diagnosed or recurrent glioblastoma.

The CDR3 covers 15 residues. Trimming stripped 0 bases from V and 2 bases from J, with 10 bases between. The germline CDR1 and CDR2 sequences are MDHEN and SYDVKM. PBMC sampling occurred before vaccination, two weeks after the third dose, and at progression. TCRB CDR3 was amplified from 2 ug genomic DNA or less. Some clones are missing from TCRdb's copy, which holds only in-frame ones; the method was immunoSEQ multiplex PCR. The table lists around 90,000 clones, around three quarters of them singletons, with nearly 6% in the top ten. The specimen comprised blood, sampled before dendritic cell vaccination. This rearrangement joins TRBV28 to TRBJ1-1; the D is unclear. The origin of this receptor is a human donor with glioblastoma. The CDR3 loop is CASSLWRQPNTEAFF. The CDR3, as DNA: TGTGCCAGCAGTTTATGGAGGCAGCCTAACACTGAAGCTTTCTTT.